What follows are 11 T cell receptor beta chains derived from one specimen sequenced in a study of shared clonotypes between healthy human individuals. Clones were read by immunoSEQ multiplex PCR, and TCRdb kept only the in-frame ones, dropping some. The sample lists more than 550,000 clones; 80% to 95% were seen once. The sample comprised memory CD8+ T cells from PBMCs. Subset denoted: CD45RO+ cells pooled with CCR7-negative TemRA cells. All receptors derive from a man aged 18 to 30 in good health. Some clones in this sample may be carry-over from other donors' samples.

This chain links TRBV19 with TRBJ2-7; 9 bases are shared with TRBD2. Trimming at V came to 3 bases and at J to 6 bases, leaving 6 bases not matched to a gene. CDR3 length: 14 amino acids. Germline assignment: CDR1 LNHDA and CDR2 SQIVND (reference sequence). This chain's CDR3 is CASSILAGAPEQYF. The CDR3 DNA reads TGTGCCAGTAGTATTTTAGCGGGAGCCCCCGAGCAGTACTTC.

The V and J genes are TRBV7-9 and TRBJ2-1, with 8 bases identical to TRBD1. In germline, CDR1 is SEHNR, CDR2 FQNEAQ (reference sequence). V gave up 1 base and J gave up 4 bases; unmatched junction bases: 6. The CDR3 is 16 residues long. The CDR3 region has the DNA TGTGCCAGCAGCTTAGATCTGGGACAGGCGTACAATGAGCAGTTCTTC. Residues: CASSLDLGQAYNEQFF.

This rearrangement joins TRBV4-1 to TRBJ1-5; tentatively, D is TRBD1 (6 bases). The CDR3 consists of 13 residues. The V end was cut by 2 bases, the J end by 9 bases, with 11 bases between. The V gene's germline CDR1 is MGHRA and CDR2 YSYEKL. The CDR3: CASSQPLGGPQHF. CDR3 coding DNA: TGCGCCAGCAGCCAACCCCTAGGGGGGCCCCAGCATTTT.

The chain combines TRBV7-9 with TRBJ2-5; either TRBD1 or TRBD2 may supply D (6 bases each). Germline V gene data show CDR1 as SEHNR and CDR2 as FQNEAQ (reference sequence). V lost 5 bases to trimming and J lost 5 bases, with 18 bases between them. This CDR3 is 15 amino acids long. The CDR3, as DNA: TGTGCCAGCAGCCCCTGGGGGCCTAGCGTGGAGACCCAGTACTTC. Translation gives CASSPWGPSVETQYF. The whole variable domain, remainder taken from reference TRBV7-9 and TRBJ2-5, is DTGVSQNPRHKITKRGQNVTFRCDPISEHNRLYWYRQTLGQGPEFLTYFQNEAQLEKSRLLSDRFSAERPKGSFSTLEIQRTEQGDSAMYLCASSPWGPSVETQYFGPGTRLLVL.

DNA for the CDR3: TGTGCCAGCAGTATACAAGGAGGGAACACTGAAGCTTTCTTT. It codes for CASSIQGGNTEAFF. The V call is TRBV27, the J call TRBJ1-1; D call uncertain. Trimming removed 5 bases at V and 1 base at J, with 11 bases between. The CDR3 covers 14 residues. Germline V gene sequence: CDR1 MNHEY, CDR2 SMNVEV (reference sequence).

The chain has TRBV5-4 and TRBJ1-2, with 9 bases matching TRBD1. Germline V gives CDR1 SGHNT, CDR2 YYREEE (reference sequence). The CDR3 sequence is 13 residues long. V trimming: 4 bases; J trimming: 2 bases; junction bases outside the gene matches: 0. CDR3 loop: CASSGTGNYGYTF. The CDR3 DNA sequence: TGTGCCAGCAGCGGGACAGGGAACTATGGCTACACCTTC.

Concerning this clone itself: This sequence may be a read error, since a much larger clone differs from it by one base. The V call is TRBV11-2, the J call TRBJ2-1; possible D gene TRBD2, 5 bases. The V end was cut by 2 bases, the J end by 6 bases, with 5 bases between. The CDR3 extends over 12 amino acids. Germline V gives CDR1 SGHAT, CDR2 FQNNGV. CDR3 residues: CASSLLANEQFF. The CDR3 DNA is TGTGCCAGCAGCTTACTAGCCAATGAGCAGTTCTTC.

This clone was observed once. J is TRBJ2-5 and V is TRBV9; D possibly corresponds to TRBD1 (6 bases). The ends were cut back, 6 bases at V and 4 bases at J, with 19 bases in the middle. Per the germline V gene, CDR1 is SGDLS and CDR2 is YYNGEE. The CDR3 spans 15 residues. The CDR3, as DNA: TGTGCCAGCACCCCGGGGCAGGGGTTGGGAGAGACCCAGTACTTC. Translated, it gives CASTPGQGLGETQYF.

The chain uses TRBV14 and TRBJ2-2, with TRBD1 identical over 8 bases. Germline values: CDR1 SGHDN, CDR2 FVKESK. V lost 3 bases to trimming and J lost 5 bases; unmatched junction nucleotides: 8. The CDR3 loop spans 16 amino acids. CDR3 amino acids: CASSQGTGGITGELFF. For the CDR3, the DNA is TGTGCCAGCAGCCAGGGGACAGGAGGGATTACCGGGGAGCTGTTTTTT.

The chain joins TRBV28 to TRBJ2-4; tentatively, D is TRBD1 or TRBD2 (6 bases each). V was clipped by 3 bases and J by 0 bases, with 12 bases between them. The CDR3 contains 16 residues. From germline, CDR1 is MDHEN and CDR2 SYDVKM. CDR3 protein: CASSFGGREAKNIQYF. The CDR3 region has the DNA TGTGCCAGCAGTTTTGGGGGGCGCGAAGCCAAAAACATTCAGTACTTC.

J is TRBJ2-7 and V is TRBV7-2; possible D gene TRBD2, 5 bases. Per germline, CDR1 SGHTA and CDR2 FQGNSA. Trimming removed 5 bases from V and 0 bases from J, with 17 bases in between. CDR3 size: 16 residues. In DNA form, the CDR3 reads TGTGCCAGCAGCCCCGTACTGGGAGCGGTCTCCTACGAGCAGTACTTC. Translating it yields CASSPVLGAVSYEQYF.